This TCR beta chain was captured in a study of control samples from healthy donors and cancer patients. Some clones are missing from TCRdb's copy, which holds only in-frame ones; the method was immunoSEQ multiplex PCR. The data contain about 140,000 clones, 85% to 95% of them seen just once; the ten biggest clones take up over 10%. The sequenced sample consisted of blood. This receptor was taken from a man aged 35 to 55 in good health.

DNA of the CDR3: TGTGCCAGCAGCGCCCGGGAGGGTAGTGCAGATACGCAGTATTTT. As protein: CASSAREGSADTQYF. The chain carries TRBV9 and TRBJ2-3; 8 nucleotides align to TRBD2. From germline, CDR1 is SGDLS and CDR2 YYNGEE. The CDR3 runs 15 residues. V shed 3 bases, J shed 4 bases, and the junction held 7 bases outside the gene matches. Supplemented by reference TRBV9 and TRBJ2-3, the full variable domain reads DSGVTQTPKHLITATGQRVTLRCSPRSGDLSVYWYQQSLDQGLQFLIQYYNGEERAKGNILERFSAQQFPDLHSELNLSSLELGDSALYFCASSAREGSADTQYFGPGTRLTVL.